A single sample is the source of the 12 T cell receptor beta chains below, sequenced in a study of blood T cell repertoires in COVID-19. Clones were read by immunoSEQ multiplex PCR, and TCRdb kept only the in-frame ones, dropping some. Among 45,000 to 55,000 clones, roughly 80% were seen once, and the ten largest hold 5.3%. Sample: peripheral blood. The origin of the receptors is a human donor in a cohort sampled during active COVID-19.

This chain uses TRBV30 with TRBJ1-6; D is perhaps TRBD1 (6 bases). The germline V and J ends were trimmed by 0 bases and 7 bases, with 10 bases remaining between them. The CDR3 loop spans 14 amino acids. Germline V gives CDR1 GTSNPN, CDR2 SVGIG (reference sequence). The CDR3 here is CAWSVLQGNSPLHF. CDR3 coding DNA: TGTGCCTGGAGTGTACTCCAGGGGAATTCACCCCTCCACTTT. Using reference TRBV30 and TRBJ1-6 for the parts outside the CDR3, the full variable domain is SQTIHQWPATLVQPVGSPLSLECTVEGTSNPNLYWYRQAAGRGLQLLFYSVGIGQISSEVPQNLSASRPQDRQFILSSKKLLLSDSGFYLCAWSVLQGNSPLHFGNGTRLTVT.

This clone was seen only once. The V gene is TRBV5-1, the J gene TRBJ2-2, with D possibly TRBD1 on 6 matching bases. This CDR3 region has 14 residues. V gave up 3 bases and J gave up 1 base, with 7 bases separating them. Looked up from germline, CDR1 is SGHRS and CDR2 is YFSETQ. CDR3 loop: CASSSQGNTGELFF. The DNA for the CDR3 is TGCGCCAGCAGCTCACAGGGGAACACCGGGGAGCTGTTTTTT. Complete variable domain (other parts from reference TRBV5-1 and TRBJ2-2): KAGVTQTPRYLIKTRGQQVTLSCSPISGHRSVSWYQQTPGQGLQFLFEYFSETQRNKGNFPGRFSGRQFSNSRSEMNVSTLELGDSALYLCASSSQGNTGELFFGEGSRLTVL.

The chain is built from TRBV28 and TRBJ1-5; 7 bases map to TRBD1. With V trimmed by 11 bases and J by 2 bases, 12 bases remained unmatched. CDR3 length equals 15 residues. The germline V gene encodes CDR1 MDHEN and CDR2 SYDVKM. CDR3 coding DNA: TGTGCCGGCACCAGCAGGGGGTTTGGCAATCAGCCCCAGCATTTT. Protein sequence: CAGTSRGFGNQPQHF.

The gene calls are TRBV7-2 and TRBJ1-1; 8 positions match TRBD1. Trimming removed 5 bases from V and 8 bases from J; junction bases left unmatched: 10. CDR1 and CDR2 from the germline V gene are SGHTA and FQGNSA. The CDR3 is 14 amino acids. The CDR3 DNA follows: TGTGCCAGCAGCACCCGACAGGGGCTCCTGGAAGCTTTCTTT. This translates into CASSTRQGLLEAFF.

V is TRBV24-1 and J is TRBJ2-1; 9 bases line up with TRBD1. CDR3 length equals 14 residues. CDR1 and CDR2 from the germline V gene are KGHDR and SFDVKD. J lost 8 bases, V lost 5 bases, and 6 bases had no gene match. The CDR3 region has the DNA TGTGCCACCAGTGGCGTCGACAGGGGGGATGAGCAGTTCTTC. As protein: CATSGVDRGDEQFF.

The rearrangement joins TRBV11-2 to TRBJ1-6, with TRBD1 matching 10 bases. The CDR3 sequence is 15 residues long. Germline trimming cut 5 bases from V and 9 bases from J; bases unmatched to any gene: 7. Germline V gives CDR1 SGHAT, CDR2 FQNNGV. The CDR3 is CASSQRGQGFSPLHF. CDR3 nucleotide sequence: TGTGCCAGCAGCCAAAGGGGACAGGGGTTTTCACCCCTCCACTTT.

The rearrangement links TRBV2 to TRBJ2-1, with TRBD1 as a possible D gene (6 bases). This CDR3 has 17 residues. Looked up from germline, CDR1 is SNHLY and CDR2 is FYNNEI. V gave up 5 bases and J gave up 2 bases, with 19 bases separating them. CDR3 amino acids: CASSIGQRGWAYNEQFF. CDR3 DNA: TGTGCCAGCAGTATAGGACAGCGCGGTTGGGCCTACAATGAGCAGTTCTTC.

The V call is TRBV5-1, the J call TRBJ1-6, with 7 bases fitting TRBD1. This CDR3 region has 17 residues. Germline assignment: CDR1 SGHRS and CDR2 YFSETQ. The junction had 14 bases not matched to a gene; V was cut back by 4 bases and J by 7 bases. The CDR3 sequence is CASSPIETGSVNSPLHF. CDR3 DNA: TGCGCCAGCAGCCCTATAGAGACAGGGAGCGTAAATTCACCCCTCCACTTT. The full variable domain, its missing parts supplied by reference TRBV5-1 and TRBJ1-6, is KAGVTQTPRYLIKTRGQQVTLSCSPISGHRSVSWYQQTPGQGLQFLFEYFSETQRNKGNFPGRFSGRQFSNSRSEMNVSTLELGDSALYLCASSPIETGSVNSPLHFGNGTRLTVT.

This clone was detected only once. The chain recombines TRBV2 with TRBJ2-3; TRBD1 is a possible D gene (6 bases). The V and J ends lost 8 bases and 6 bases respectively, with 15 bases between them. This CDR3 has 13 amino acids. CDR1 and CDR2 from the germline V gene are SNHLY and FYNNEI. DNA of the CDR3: TGTGCCAGCGACTGGAACAGGGCGGATACGCAGTATTTT. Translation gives CASDWNRADTQYF.

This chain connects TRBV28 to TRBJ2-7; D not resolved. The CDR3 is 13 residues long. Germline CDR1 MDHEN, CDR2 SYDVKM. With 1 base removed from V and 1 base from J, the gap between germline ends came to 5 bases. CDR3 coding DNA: TGTGCCAGCAGTTTATACGGGTCCTACGAGCAGTACTTC. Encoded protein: CASSLYGSYEQYF.

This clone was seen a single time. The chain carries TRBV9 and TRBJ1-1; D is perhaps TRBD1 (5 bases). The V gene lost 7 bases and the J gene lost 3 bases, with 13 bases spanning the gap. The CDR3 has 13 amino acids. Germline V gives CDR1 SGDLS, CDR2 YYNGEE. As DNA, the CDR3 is TGTGCCAGCTCAGGGATGTTAGACACTGAAGCTTTCTTT. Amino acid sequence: CASSGMLDTEAFF.

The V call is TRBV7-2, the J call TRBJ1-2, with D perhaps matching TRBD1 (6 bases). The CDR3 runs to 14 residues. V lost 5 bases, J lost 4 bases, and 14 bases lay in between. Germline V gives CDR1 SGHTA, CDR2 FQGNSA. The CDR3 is CASSEWGQGYGYTF. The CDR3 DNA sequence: TGTGCCAGCAGCGAGTGGGGGCAGGGCTATGGCTACACCTTC.